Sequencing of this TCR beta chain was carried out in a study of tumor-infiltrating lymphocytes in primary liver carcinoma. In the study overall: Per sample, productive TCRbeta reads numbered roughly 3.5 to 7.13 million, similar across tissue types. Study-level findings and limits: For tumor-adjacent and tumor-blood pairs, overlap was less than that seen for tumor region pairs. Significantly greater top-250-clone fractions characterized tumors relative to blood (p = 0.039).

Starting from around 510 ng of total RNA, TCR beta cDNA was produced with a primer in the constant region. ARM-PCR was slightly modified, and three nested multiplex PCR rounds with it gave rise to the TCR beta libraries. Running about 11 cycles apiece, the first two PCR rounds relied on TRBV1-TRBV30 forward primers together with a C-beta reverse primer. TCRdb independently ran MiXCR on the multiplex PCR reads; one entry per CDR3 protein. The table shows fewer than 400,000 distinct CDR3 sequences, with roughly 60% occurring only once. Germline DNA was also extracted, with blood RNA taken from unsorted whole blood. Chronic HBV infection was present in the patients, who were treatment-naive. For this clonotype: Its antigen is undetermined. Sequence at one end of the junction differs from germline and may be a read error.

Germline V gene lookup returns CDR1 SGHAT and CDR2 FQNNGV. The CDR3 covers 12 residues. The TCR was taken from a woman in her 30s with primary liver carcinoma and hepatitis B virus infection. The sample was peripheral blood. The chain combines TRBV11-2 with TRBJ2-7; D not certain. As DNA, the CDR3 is TGTGCCAGCAGCTTGGGCAGCTACAAGCAGTACTTC. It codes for CASSLGSYKQYF.